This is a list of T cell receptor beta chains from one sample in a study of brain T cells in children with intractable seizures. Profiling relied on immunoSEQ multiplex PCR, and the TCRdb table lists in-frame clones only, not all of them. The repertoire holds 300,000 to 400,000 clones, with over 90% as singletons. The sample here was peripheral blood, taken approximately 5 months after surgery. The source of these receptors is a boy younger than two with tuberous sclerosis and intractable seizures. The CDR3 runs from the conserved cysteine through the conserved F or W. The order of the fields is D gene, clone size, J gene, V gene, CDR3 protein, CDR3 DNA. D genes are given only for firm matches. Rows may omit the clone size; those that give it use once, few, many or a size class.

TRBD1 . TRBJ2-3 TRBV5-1 CASSTGQASTDTQYF TGCGCCAGCAGTACCGGACAGGCTAGCACAGATACGCAGTATTTT
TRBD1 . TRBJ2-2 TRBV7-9 CASSSQAGQGAGGELFF TGTGCCAGCAGCTCCCAGGCTGGGCAGGGGGCAGGCGGGGAGCTGTTTTTT
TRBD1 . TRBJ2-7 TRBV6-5 CASSPTGVEQYF TGTGCCAGCAGCCCGACAGGGGTCGAGCAGTACTTC
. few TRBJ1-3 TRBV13 CASSDGDGTIYF TGTGCCAGCAGCGATGGCGATGGCACCATATATTTT
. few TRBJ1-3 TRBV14 CASSQDRRNTIYF TGTGCCAGCAGCCAAGACCGTAGAAACACCATATATTTT
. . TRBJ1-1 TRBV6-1 CASSEFLAESTEAFF TGTGCCAGCAGTGAATTTTTGGCCGAGAGCACTGAAGCTTTCTTT
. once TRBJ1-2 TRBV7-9 CASSHNWVQGSSPNYGYTF TGTGCCAGCAGCCACAATTGGGTACAGGGATCCTCTCCTAACTATGGCTACACCTTC
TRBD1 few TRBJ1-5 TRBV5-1 CASSLEGGSNQPQHF TGCGCCAGCAGCTTGGAAGGGGGCAGCAATCAGCCCCAGCATTTT
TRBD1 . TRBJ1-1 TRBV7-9 CASSLEDRVAAEAFF TGTGCCAGCAGCTTGGAGGACAGGGTCGCGGCTGAAGCTTTCTTT
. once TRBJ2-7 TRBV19 CATSRVAYEQYF TGTGCCACTTCCAGGGTTGCCTACGAGCAGTACTTC
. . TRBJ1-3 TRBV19 CASKGEVAGNTIYF TGTGCCAGTAAGGGAGAGGTGGCCGGAAACACCATATATTTT
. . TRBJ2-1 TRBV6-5 CASGRGGSYNEQFF TGTGCCAGCGGCCGAGGGGGGTCCTACAATGAGCAGTTCTTC
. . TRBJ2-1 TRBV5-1 CASSLEGSEFF TGCGCCAGCAGCTTGGAGGGAAGTGAGTTCTTC
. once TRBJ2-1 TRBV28 CASSLSPREAWFF TGTGCCAGCAGTTTATCCCCCCGGGAAGCATGGTTCTTC
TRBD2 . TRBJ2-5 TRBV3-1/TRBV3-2 CASSQVTSGSETQYF TGTGCCAGCAGCCAAGTCACTAGCGGGAGTGAGACCCAGTACTTC
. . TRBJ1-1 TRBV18 CASSEGRASEAFF TGTGCCAGCTCCGAGGGTAGGGCATCTGAAGCTTTCTTT
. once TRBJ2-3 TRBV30 CAWSPYTDTQYF TGTGCCTGGAGCCCCTACACAGATACGCAGTATTTT
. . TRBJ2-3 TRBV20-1 CSASFGTDTQYF TGCAGTGCTAGTTTCGGCACAGATACGCAGTATTTT
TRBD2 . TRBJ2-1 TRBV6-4 CASSARGGAWYEQFF TGTGCCAGCAGTGCGCGCGGGGGGGCCTGGTATGAGCAGTTCTTC
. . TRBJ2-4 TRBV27 CASSALGTNIQYF TGTGCCAGCAGTGCGCTGGGAACAAACATTCAGTACTTC
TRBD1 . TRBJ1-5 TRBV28 CASSQPGTVNQPQHF TGTGCCAGCAGCCAACCAGGGACAGTTAATCAGCCCCAGCATTTT
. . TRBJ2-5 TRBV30 CAWSVIGRRETQYF TGTGCCTGGAGTGTAATAGGGCGGAGAGAGACCCAGTACTTC
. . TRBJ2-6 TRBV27 CASSLIRASGANVLTF TGTGCCAGCAGTTTGATCCGGGCCTCTGGGGCCAACGTCCTGACTTTC
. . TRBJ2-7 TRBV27 CASSLTLGGYPNEQYF TGTGCCAGCAGTTTAACCCTCGGCGGATATCCCAACGAGCAGTACTTC
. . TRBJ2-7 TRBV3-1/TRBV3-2 CASGSTGSSYEQYF TGTGCCAGCGGAAGTACAGGAAGCTCCTACGAGCAGTACTTC
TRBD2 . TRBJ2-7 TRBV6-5 CASSYRASGFYEQYF TGTGCCAGCAGTTACAGGGCTAGCGGGTTCTACGAGCAGTACTTC
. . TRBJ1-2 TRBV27 CASSFSGRGNYGYTF TGTGCCAGCAGTTTTTCCGGCAGGGGAAACTATGGCTACACCTTC
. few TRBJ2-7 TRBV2 CASSASAGSSYEQYF TGTGCCAGCAGTGCCTCGGCAGGGAGCTCCTACGAGCAGTACTTC
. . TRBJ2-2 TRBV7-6 CASSLERQASGGELFF TGTGCCAGCAGCTTAGAGCGGCAGGCCTCGGGGGGGGAGCTGTTTTTT
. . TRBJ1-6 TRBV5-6 CASSLARSPLHF TGTGCCAGCAGCTTGGCTCGGTCACCCCTCCACTTT
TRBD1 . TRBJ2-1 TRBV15 CATSRGDRGRGNEQFF TGTGCCACCAGCAGGGGGGACAGGGGAAGAGGGAATGAGCAGTTCTTC
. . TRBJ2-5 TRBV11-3 CASSLASVVETQYF TGTGCCAGCAGCTTAGCGTCTGTGGTGGAGACCCAGTACTTC
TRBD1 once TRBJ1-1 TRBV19 CASSVGQGATEAFF TGTGCCAGTAGTGTGGGACAGGGGGCCACTGAAGCTTTCTTT
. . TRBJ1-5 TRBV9 CASSVGTYPSQPQHF TGTGCCAGCAGCGTGGGAACTTACCCGTCGCAGCCCCAGCATTTT
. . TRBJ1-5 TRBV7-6 CASSPDRTGQPQHF TGTGCCAGCAGCCCTGACAGGACGGGACAGCCCCAGCATTTT
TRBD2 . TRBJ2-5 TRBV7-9 CASSLTSGGQYF TGTGCCAGCAGCTTGACTAGCGGGGGCCAATACTTC
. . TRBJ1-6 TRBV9 CASSTGNSPLHF TGTGCCAGCAGTACGGGGAATTCACCCCTCCACTTT
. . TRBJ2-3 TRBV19 CASSIILFLDTQYF TGTGCCAGTAGTATAATACTGTTTCTAGATACGCAGTATTTT
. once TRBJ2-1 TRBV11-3 CASSSDFYNEQFF TGTGCCAGCAGCTCGGACTTCTACAATGAGCAGTTCTTC
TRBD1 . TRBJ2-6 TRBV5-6 CASSGQGGFGSGANVLTF TGTGCCAGCAGCGGCCAAGGGGGCTTCGGCTCTGGGGCCAACGTCCTGACTTTC
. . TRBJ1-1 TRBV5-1 CASSLVSAENTEAFF TGCGCCAGCAGCTTGGTTTCAGCCGAGAACACTGAAGCTTTCTTT
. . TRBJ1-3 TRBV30 CAWTLPGNTIYF TGTGCCTGGACCCTCCCTGGAAACACCATATATTTT
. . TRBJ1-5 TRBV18 CASSPGPAVSNQPQHF TGTGCCAGCTCCCCGGGACCGGCTGTTAGCAATCAGCCCCAGCATTTT
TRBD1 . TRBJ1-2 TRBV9 CASAPGQGLNYGYTF TGTGCCAGCGCTCCGGGACAGGGACTAAACTATGGCTACACCTTC
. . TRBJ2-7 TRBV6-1 CASSDDRLNALYLEQYF TGTGCCAGCAGTGACGACAGGCTCAATGCCCTCTACTTGGAGCAGTACTTC
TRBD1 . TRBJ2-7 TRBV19 CASSIRDSNYEQYF TGTGCCAGTAGTATCCGGGACAGCAACTACGAGCAGTACTTC
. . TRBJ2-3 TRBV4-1 CASSQVTDTQYF TGCGCCAGCAGCCAAGTGACAGATACGCAGTATTTT
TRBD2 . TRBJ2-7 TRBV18 CASSAYGGGAYEQYF TGTGCCAGCTCTGCGTATGGCGGGGGGGCCTACGAGCAGTACTTC
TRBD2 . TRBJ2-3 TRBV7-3 CASSTGLAGVTDTQYF TGTGCCAGCAGCACCGGACTAGCGGGGGTCACAGATACGCAGTATTTT
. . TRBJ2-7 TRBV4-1 CASSRNTGQSSYEQYF TGCGCCAGCAGCCGCAATACAGGCCAAAGCTCCTACGAGCAGTACTTC
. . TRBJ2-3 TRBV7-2 CASSLETDTQYF TGTGCCAGCAGCCTTGAAACAGATACGCAGTATTTT
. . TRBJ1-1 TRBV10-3 CAISESRGMAEAFF TGTGCCATCAGTGAGTCTAGGGGAATGGCTGAAGCTTTCTTT
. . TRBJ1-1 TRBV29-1 CSVEDGGGHTEAFF TGCAGCGTTGAAGATGGTGGGGGCCACACTGAAGCTTTCTTT
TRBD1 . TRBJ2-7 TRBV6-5 CASSYLSTGVGEQYF TGTGCCAGCAGTTACCTCTCGACAGGGGTGGGAGAGCAGTACTTC